These 17 T cell receptor beta chains were all obtained from the same sample, sequenced in a study of blood T cell repertoires in COVID-19 (dated by TCRdb to 2018 to 2021). Library construction relied on the immunoSEQ multiplex PCR assay. TCRdb's version of the immuneACCESS table is confined to in-frame rearrangements and falls short of the full clone set. An unresolved V gene accounts for under half of the shortfall where checked; the remainder is of unknown origin. Across this sample there are some 110,000 clones, with over 70% seen only once. Roughly 0.89% of the sample is held by the ten biggest clonotypes. The sequenced sample consisted of peripheral blood. These TCRs come from a woman in her 70s with acute or convalescent COVID-19.

This clone was seen more than once but under ten times. The chain is built from TRBV15 and TRBJ1-1; possibly TRBD1 for D (5 bases). Trimming cost V 0 bases and J 9 bases, with 11 bases left between them. The CDR3 totals 13 residues. CDR1 LNHNV and CDR2 YYDKDF come from the germline V gene (reference sequence). The CDR3, as DNA: TGTGCCACCAGCAGAGAAATGCTGGGGCAAGCTTTCTTT. This translates into CATSREMLGQAFF.

The chain carries TRBV20-1 and TRBJ2-5, with no clear D. The CDR3 is 11 residues long. The germline CDR1 and CDR2 sequences are DFQATT and SNEGSKA (reference sequence). Deletions cut 6 bases from V and 2 bases from J, with 7 bases between. Here the CDR3 DNA reads TGCAGTGCCACAAAACAAGAGACCCAGTACTTC. Translating it yields CSATKQETQYF.

The genes are TRBV3-1 (or the pseudogene TRBV3-2) and TRBJ2-2; unclear D gene. The germline V and J ends were trimmed by 8 bases and 4 bases, with 14 bases remaining between them. There are 14 residues in the CDR3. Germline V lookup: CDR1 LGHDT, CDR2 YNNKEL (reference sequence). The CDR3 reads CASVPSVGTGELFF. As DNA, the CDR3 is TGTGCCAGCGTTCCTTCCGTCGGCACCGGGGAGCTGTTTTTT.

The genes are TRBV6-5 and TRBJ2-1, with a possible D match to TRBD1 (5 bases). The germline V gene has CDR1 MNHEY and CDR2 SVGAGI. The length of the CDR3 is 12 residues. V lost 6 bases and J lost 8, with 11 bases in between. The CDR3 bases are TGTGCCAGCAGCCCCAGGGAATATGAGCAGTTCTTC. Protein product: CASSPREYEQFF.

The V gene is TRBV9, the J gene TRBJ2-5; 12 bases agree with TRBD2. The CDR3 totals 16 residues. Trimming took 4 bases from V and 3 from J; bases not matched to a gene: 7. Germline CDR1 is SGDLS and CDR2 is YYNGEE. CDR3 in DNA: TGTGCCAGCAGCCCAAAGACTAGCGGGGGAGAAGAGACCCAGTACTTC. It yields the protein CASSPKTSGGEETQYF.

The chain is built from TRBV5-1 and TRBJ2-1; maybe TRBD2 (6 bases). The V end was cut by 0 bases, the J end by 0 bases, with 19 bases between. The V gene's germline CDR1 is SGHRS and CDR2 YFSETQ. There are 19 residues in the CDR3. CDR3 loop: CASSLVATSRLSSYNEQFF. CDR3 DNA: TGCGCCAGCAGCTTGGTGGCCACTAGCCGACTGAGCTCCTACAATGAGCAGTTCTTC.

The chain has TRBV27 and TRBJ2-5; a weak D match, TRBD2 (6 bases). The CDR3 runs to 14 residues. Germline lookup yields CDR1 MNHEY and CDR2 SMNVEV (reference sequence). The V gene lost 6 bases and the J gene lost 1 base, with 12 bases spanning the gap. CDR3 nucleotides: TGTGCCAGCAGGGACCTAGCGACCCAAGAGACCCAGTACTTC. Translation: CASRDLATQETQYF.

This sequence joins TRBV19 and TRBJ1-5; D remains unclear. V was clipped by 2 bases and J by 0 bases, with 5 bases between them. Per germline, CDR1 LNHDA and CDR2 SQIVND (reference sequence). The CDR3 covers 14 residues. In nucleotides, the CDR3 is TGTGCCAGTAGTATACTTTATAGCAATCAGCCCCAGCATTTT. Protein product: CASSILYSNQPQHF.

The chain uses TRBV11-3 and TRBJ1-3; D is uncertain. The V gene lost 0 bases and the J gene lost 9 bases, with 9 bases spanning the gap. The CDR3 length is 13 residues. CDR1 and CDR2 (germline): SGHNT, YENEEA. CDR3 coding DNA: TGTGCCAGCAGCTTAGATCGGGAGAGCACCATATATTTT. Protein product: CASSLDRESTIYF.

The chain uses TRBV7-9 and TRBJ2-2, with TRBD1 as a possible D gene (6 bases). Germline V lookup: CDR1 SEHNR, CDR2 FQNEAQ (reference sequence). This CDR3 contains 15 residues. The V end lost 6 bases, the J end lost 3 bases, and 14 bases lay between the germline ends. The CDR3 loop is CASSHPTGYTGELFF. The CDR3 DNA is TGTGCCAGCAGTCATCCCACAGGGTACACCGGGGAGCTGTTTTTT.

The V gene is TRBV19, the J gene TRBJ2-3, with 7 bases matching TRBD1. Per the germline V gene, CDR1 is LNHDA and CDR2 is SQIVND (reference sequence). This CDR3 comprises 11 residues. V shed 10 bases and J 6 bases; nucleotides not matched to a gene: 4. The CDR3 DNA sequence: TGTGCCACCAGACAGGGCGATACGCAGTATTTT. Translated, it gives CATRQGDTQYF. The complete variable domain, with remaining parts taken from reference TRBV19 and TRBJ2-3, reads DGGITQSPKYLFRKEGQNVTLSCEQNLNHDAMYWYRQDPGQGLRLIYYSQIVNDFQKGDIAEGYSVSREKKESFPLTVTSAQKNPTAFYLCATRQGDTQYFGPGTRLTVL.

The CDR3 is CASSPRRAGAPYEQYF. The DNA of the CDR3 is TGTGCCAGCAGCCCCCGTAGGGCGGGGGCACCCTACGAGCAGTACTTC. V gene TRBV11-2 combines with J gene TRBJ2-7, with a weak D call TRBD2 (7 bases). Germline CDR1 and CDR2: SGHAT and FQNNGV. CDR3 length: 16 amino acids. Trimming stripped 5 bases from V and 2 bases from J, with 19 bases between.

The chain links TRBV18 to TRBJ1-2; unclear D gene. V was pared by 3 bases and J by 0 bases, with 8 bases between. From germline, CDR1 is KGHSH and CDR2 LQKENI. This CDR3 region has 14 residues. In DNA form, the CDR3 reads TGTGCCAGCTCACCGAACAGTGCTAACTATGGCTACACCTTC. The encoded protein is CASSPNSANYGYTF.

The chain is built from TRBV7-2 and TRBJ2-5, with 11 positions matching TRBD2. J was trimmed by 0 bases and V by 3 bases; bases with no gene match: 3. The CDR3 totals 16 residues. Germline V gene data show CDR1 as SGHTA and CDR2 as FQGNSA. Here the CDR3 reads CASSFRGLADQETQYF. The DNA of the CDR3 is TGTGCCAGCAGCTTCAGGGGACTAGCGGACCAAGAGACCCAGTACTTC. Based on the CDR3 plus reference TRBV7-2 and TRBJ2-5, the full variable domain is GAGVSQSPSNKVTEKGKDVELRCDPISGHTALYWYRQSLGQGLEFLIYFQGNSAPDKSGLPSDRFSAERTGGSVSTLTIQRTQQEDSAVYLCASSFRGLADQETQYFGPGTRLLVL.

The chain is built from TRBV20-1 and TRBJ2-7, with 7 bases matching TRBD2. The J segment lost 2 bases and the V segment lost 3 bases, leaving 7 bases of the junction unmatched. The CDR3 totals 14 residues. Germline V gene lookup returns CDR1 DFQATT and CDR2 SNEGSKA (reference sequence). The chain's CDR3 is CSASSSGATYEQYF. CDR3 nucleotide sequence: TGCAGTGCTAGTTCCAGCGGGGCCACCTACGAGCAGTACTTC.

This clone appeared a few times. This chain links TRBV29-1 with TRBJ2-1, with 11 bases lining up with TRBD1. After removal of 7 bases from V and 0 bases from J, the junction contained 2 bases not matched to a gene. This CDR3 has 14 residues. Germline values: CDR1 SQVTM, CDR2 ANQGSEA. CDR3 in amino acids: CSGGTGGSYNEQFF. Written as DNA, the CDR3 is TGCAGCGGCGGGACAGGGGGCTCCTACAATGAGCAGTTCTTC.

About this clone: One end of the junction varies from germline; a read error may be responsible. V and J are TRBV6-2 or TRBV6-3 and TRBJ1-2; D may be TRBD1 (6 bases). The CDR3 length is 15 residues. CDR1 is MNHEY and CDR2 is SVGEGT in the germline V gene. CDR3 sequence reads: CASSYSGAGADVSPF. The CDR3 nucleotides are TGTGCCAGCAGTTACTCAGGGGCAGGGGCCGACGTCAGTCCCTTC.